These 7 T cell receptor beta chains share one sample of origin, sequenced in a study of blood T cell repertoires in COVID-19. Measured with immunoSEQ multiplex PCR; TCRdb has only the in-frame clones, and not every one. The table includes 250,000 to 300,000 clones, around 78% detected once. The sequencing sample was made of peripheral blood. These receptors came from a man in his 60s who had recovered from COVID-19.

This rearrangement joins TRBV7-2 to TRBJ1-6, with a possible D match to TRBD1 (5 bases). The length of the CDR3 is 15 residues. The V gene's germline CDR1 is SGHTA and CDR2 FQGNSA. V gave up 1 base and J gave up 10 bases, with 14 bases separating them. The DNA for the CDR3 is TGTGCCAGCAGCTTAGAACCCAGGGAGGGATCACCCCTCCACTTT. Translated: CASSLEPREGSPLHF.

V and J are TRBV19 and TRBJ1-1; no clear D gene. CDR1 LNHDA and CDR2 SQIVND come from the germline V gene (reference sequence). The CDR3 spans 15 residues. V was pared by 4 bases and J by 0 bases, with 12 bases between. DNA for the CDR3: TGTGCCAGTAGTAACCGACTGAACCTGAACACTGAAGCTTTCTTT. Encoded protein: CASSNRLNLNTEAFF.

CDR3 protein: CASSPTGTGQETQYF. The CDR3 DNA reads TGCGCCAGCAGCCCCACCGGGACAGGACAAGAGACCCAGTACTTC. The chain joins TRBV5-1 to TRBJ2-5; 8 bases match TRBD1. With 4 bases clipped from V and 2 bases from J, the junction kept 7 bases outside the gene matches. This CDR3 contains 15 residues. CDR1 and CDR2 from the germline V gene are SGHRS and YFSETQ. Complete variable domain (other parts from reference TRBV5-1 and TRBJ2-5): KAGVTQTPRYLIKTRGQQVTLSCSPISGHRSVSWYQQTPGQGLQFLFEYFSETQRNKGNFPGRFSGRQFSNSRSEMNVSTLELGDSALYLCASSPTGTGQETQYFGPGTRLLVL.

This clone is a singleton in its sample. V usage is TRBV12-5 and J usage is TRBJ2-1; 7 bases agree with TRBD2. Trimming at V came to 3 bases and at J to 6 bases, leaving 14 bases not matched to a gene. Germline CDR1 and CDR2: LGHNT and FRNRAP. The CDR3 covers 17 residues. CDR3 nucleotide sequence: TGTGCTAGTGGTTTTTTACCGACGGGAGGCGGTGGCAATGAGCAGTTCTTC. It yields the protein CASGFLPTGGGGNEQFF.

The chain combines TRBV7-2 with TRBJ1-4; TRBD1 matches 12 bases. CDR3 size: 14 residues. In germline, CDR1 is SGHTA, CDR2 FQGNSA. V lost 5 bases to trimming and J lost 8 bases; unmatched junction nucleotides: 3. CDR3 in amino acids: CASSGDRGPEKLFF. The CDR3 bases are TGTGCCAGCAGCGGGGACAGGGGGCCGGAAAAACTGTTTTTT.

This rearrangement joins TRBV6-5 to TRBJ1-1, with a possible D match to TRBD1 (5 bases). V lost 8 bases and J 13 bases, leaving 17 bases between the germline ends. CDR3 size: 11 residues. Per germline, CDR1 MNHEY and CDR2 SVGAGI. The CDR3 region has the DNA TGTGCCAGCTCTCAGGGCCCAAAGGATTTCTTT. Translated: CASSQGPKDFF.

The J gene is TRBJ2-1, the V gene TRBV19; 8 bases align to TRBD1. The CDR3 covers 11 residues. Trimming cost V 4 bases and J 12 bases; bases outside gene matches: 2. CDR1 is LNHDA and CDR2 is SQIVND in the germline V gene (reference sequence). The DNA of the CDR3 is TGTGCCAGTAGTAGGACAGGGATGCAGTTCTTC. This translates into CASSRTGMQFF.